This T cell receptor (beta chain) was captured by sequencing in a study of metastatic and nonmetastatic thyroid tumors. The study's findings and limits: Significantly greater TCR beta diversity was reportedly found in malignant thyroid tumors than in benign nodules (in blood and tumor).

The entire patient cohort was treatment-naive prior to thyroid surgery. MiXCR re-clonotyped the PCR reads for TCRdb. The data show thousands of clones, about a quarter seen once. Germline V gene data show CDR1 as MNHEY and CDR2 as SVGAGI. V dropped 3 bases and J dropped 0 bases, with 19 bases sitting between them. The CDR3 is 18 residues long. Concerning this clone: What it binds is not known.

Sequencing was carried out using adjacent normal tissue. This sequence originates from a female donor with papillary thyroid cancer or a benign thyroid nodule (not recorded which). Some clones in this sample may be carry-over from other donors' samples. The gene calls are TRBV6-5 and TRBJ2-3, with D hard to call. CDR3 sequence reads: CASSYSVNPWSSTDTQYF. The CDR3 DNA sequence: TGTGCCAGCAGTTATTCCGTGAACCCTTGGAGTAGCACAGATACGCAGTATTTT.